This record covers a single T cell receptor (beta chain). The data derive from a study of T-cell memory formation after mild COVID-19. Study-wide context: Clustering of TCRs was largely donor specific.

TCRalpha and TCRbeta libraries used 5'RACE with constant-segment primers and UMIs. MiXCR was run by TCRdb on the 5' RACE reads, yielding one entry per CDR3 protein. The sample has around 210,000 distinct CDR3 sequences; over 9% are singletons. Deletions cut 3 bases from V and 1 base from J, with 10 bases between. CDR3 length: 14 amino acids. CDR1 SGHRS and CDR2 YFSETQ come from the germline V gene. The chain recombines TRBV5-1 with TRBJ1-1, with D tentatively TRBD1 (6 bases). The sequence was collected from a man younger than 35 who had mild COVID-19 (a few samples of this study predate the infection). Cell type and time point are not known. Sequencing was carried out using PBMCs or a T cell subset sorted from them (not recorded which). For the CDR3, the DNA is TGCGCCAGCAGCTATAGAGGGGGGAACACTGAAGCTTTCTTT. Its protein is CASSYRGGNTEAFF.